The T cell receptor (beta chain) described here comes from a study of blood T cell repertoires in COVID-19. Across the study: Whether acute or convalescent, the COVID-19 samples came from the United States, Italy and Spain. T cells, B-cell-depleted T cells, or PBMCs supplied cDNA or gDNA.

The authors' processing: Amplification with reference gene primers provided the estimates of nucleated cell counts. Sequencing was performed with immunoSEQ multiplex PCR; in TCRdb, only in-frame clones are kept and a portion is missing. The DNA gave D and trimming, while V, J and clone size come from that table. The table shows approximately 210,000 clones, with roughly 84% occurring only once. The CDR3 is made up of 16 amino acids. The trim removed 1 base at V and 2 bases at J, leaving 4 bases unmatched. Germline-derived CDR1 and CDR2 are SGHAT and FQNNGV. Sequencing used peripheral blood. The clonotype comes from a woman in her thirties or forties who had recovered from COVID-19. The chain couples TRBV11-2 to TRBJ2-2; 7 nucleotides line up with TRBD2. The CDR3, as DNA: TGTGCCAGCAGCTTAGTACTAGCGCTCAACACCGGGGAGCTGTTTTTT. As protein: CASSLVLALNTGELFF.